This entry lists 17 T cell receptor beta chains sequenced from one sample in a study of OX40 agonist ivuxolimab in advanced cancers. TCRdb keeps only in-frame clones here, not all; method: immunoSEQ multiplex PCR. The table lists 82,000 or so clones, roughly nine tenths of them singletons. Source: CD4+ or CD8+ T cells sorted from blood, taken in a trial of the OX40 agonist ivuxolimab. These receptors all come from an adult with an advanced solid tumor such as melanoma, head and neck, liver or kidney cancer.

This clone appeared once. This chain uses TRBV10-3 with TRBJ2-3, with 7 bases matching TRBD2. The length of the CDR3 is 17 residues. V was pared by 4 bases and J by 2 bases, with 12 bases of the junction left unmatched. The germline CDR1 and CDR2 sequences are ENHRY and SYGVKD. This CDR3 is CAISGGASGEVTDTQYF. As DNA, the CDR3 is TGTGCCATCAGTGGCGGGGCTAGCGGAGAAGTCACAGATACGCAGTATTTT.

The gene calls are TRBV30 and TRBJ1-1; unclear D gene. The V gene lost 2 bases and the J gene lost 6 bases, with 10 bases spanning the gap. CDR1 GTSNPN and CDR2 SVGIG come from the germline V gene (reference sequence). The CDR3 has 12 amino acids. CDR3 residues: CAWSSGVPEAFF. Here the CDR3 DNA reads TGTGCCTGGAGTTCTGGGGTACCTGAAGCTTTCTTT.

V is TRBV7-9 and J is TRBJ2-7, with D maybe TRBD1 (6 bases). The germline gives CDR1 SEHNR, CDR2 FQNEAQ (reference sequence). CDR3 length: 14 residues. The V end lost 5 bases, the J end lost 3 bases, and 14 bases lay between the germline ends. Written as DNA, the CDR3 is TGTGCCAGCAGCGTACAGGGCGGTGACTACGAGCAGTACTTC. Its translation is CASSVQGGDYEQYF.

V and J are TRBV6-1 and TRBJ2-1, with TRBD1 matching over 9 bases. The germline V gene has CDR1 MNHNS and CDR2 SASEGT. The CDR3 has 16 residues. After removal of 3 bases from V and 5 bases from J, the junction contained 8 bases not matched to a gene. CDR3 loop: CASSDLSGTGHNEQFF. The DNA of the CDR3 is TGTGCCAGCAGTGACCTTTCCGGGACAGGGCACAATGAGCAGTTCTTC.

The chain joins TRBV18 to TRBJ2-7; 14 nucleotides agree with TRBD2. The germline V gene has CDR1 KGHSH and CDR2 LQKENI. This CDR3 comprises 15 residues. The V and J ends lost 4 bases and 3 bases, in that order; junction bases with no gene match: 2. The DNA of the CDR3 is TGTGCCAGCTCACTCGGGACTAGCGGGGGCTACGAGCAGTACTTC. The encoded protein is CASSLGTSGGYEQYF.

The V gene is TRBV5-1, the J gene TRBJ1-4; tentative D call: TRBD1 (6 bases). The germline V gene has CDR1 SGHRS and CDR2 YFSETQ. V lost 3 bases, J lost 7 bases, and 16 bases lay in between. The length of the CDR3 is 15 residues. The CDR3 reads CASSSGVGAGEKLFF. Here the CDR3 DNA reads TGCGCCAGCAGCTCAGGAGTGGGGGCGGGTGAAAAACTGTTTTTT.

This chain joins TRBV28 and TRBJ1-2; D may be TRBD1 (5 bases). This CDR3 spans 14 amino acids. Germline V gives CDR1 MDHEN, CDR2 SYDVKM. The germline V and J ends were trimmed by 7 bases and 5 bases, with 17 bases remaining between them. The CDR3 DNA reads as TGTGCCAGCAACACTCGGGACGACGGATATGGCTACACCTTC. As protein: CASNTRDDGYGYTF.

The chain couples TRBV28 to TRBJ2-7; 8 bases map to TRBD1. Germline values: CDR1 MDHEN, CDR2 SYDVKM. V trimming: 9 bases; J trimming: 2 bases; junction bases outside the gene matches: 6. This CDR3 contains 13 residues. The DNA for the CDR3 is TGTGCCAGTTCAGGGGGCGCCACCTACGAGCAGTACTTC. It is translated as CASSGGATYEQYF.

The CDR3 DNA follows: TGCGCCAGCAGCTTGCGGGGACTAGTCAACAATGAGCAGTTCTTC. It yields the protein CASSLRGLVNNEQFF. This chain uses TRBV5-1 with TRBJ2-1; 8 bases are a match to TRBD2. Germline V CDR1 and CDR2: SGHRS, YFSETQ. With 1 base clipped from V and 5 bases from J, the junction kept 5 bases outside the gene matches. CDR3 length: 15 residues.

The chain employs TRBV7-2 and TRBJ2-1; D is undetermined. Germline V gene sequence: CDR1 SGHTA, CDR2 FQGNSA. The CDR3 is 12 amino acids. Trimming took 2 bases from V and 7 from J, leaving 6 bases between them. DNA for the CDR3: TGTGCCAGCAGCTTAACAAGAAATGAGCAGTTCTTC. Amino acid sequence: CASSLTRNEQFF.

The chain joins TRBV7-3 to TRBJ2-2, with D perhaps being TRBD1 or TRBD2 (7 bases each). V lost 4 bases and J lost 7, with 16 bases in between. The germline V gene has CDR1 SGHTA and CDR2 FQGTGA. The CDR3 extends over 15 amino acids. CDR3 region: CASSSPGRGHGELFF. The CDR3, as DNA: TGTGCCAGCAGCTCCCCGGGGAGGGGGCACGGGGAGCTGTTTTTT.

This clone has a handful of counts. This chain connects TRBV4-1 to TRBJ1-3; D remains ambiguous. The CDR3 loop spans 15 amino acids. Deletions cut 5 bases from V and 0 bases from J, with 11 bases between. The germline CDR1 and CDR2 sequences are MGHRA and YSYEKL. In DNA, the CDR3 is TGCGCCAGCAGCGCTATACTGAGCTCTGGAAACACCATATATTTT. Translated, it gives CASSAILSSGNTIYF.

The chain uses TRBV2 and TRBJ2-3, with D maybe TRBD2 (5 bases). Germline CDR1 and CDR2: SNHLY and FYNNEI. V lost 7 bases, J lost 5 bases, and 16 bases lay in between. This CDR3 is 14 amino acids long. CDR3 sequence (DNA): TGTGCCAGCAAGCGGAACCAAGGGAGAGATACGCAGTATTTT. Translated: CASKRNQGRDTQYF.

The genes are TRBV19 and TRBJ2-1, with TRBD2 as a possible D gene (5 bases). This CDR3 contains 14 residues. Germline CDR1 and CDR2: LNHDA and SQIVND (reference sequence). The ends were cut back, 1 base at V and 3 bases at J, with 7 bases in the middle. CDR3 sequence: CASSIGGNYNEQFF. CDR3 bases: TGTGCCAGTAGTATAGGAGGGAACTACAATGAGCAGTTCTTC.

The chain carries TRBV5-1 and TRBJ1-1, with unresolved D. The V gene lost 3 bases and the J gene lost 5 bases, with 11 bases spanning the gap. In germline, CDR1 is SGHRS, CDR2 YFSETQ. This CDR3 is 13 amino acids long. CDR3 DNA: TGCGCCAGCAGCTCCGGACTGGGGACTGAAGCTTTCTTT. Amino acids: CASSSGLGTEAFF.

The gene calls are TRBV10-3 and TRBJ2-6, with a weak D call TRBD1 (6 bases). V dropped 4 bases and J dropped 0 bases, with 10 bases sitting between them. The CDR3 runs to 16 residues. The V gene's germline CDR1 is ENHRY and CDR2 SYGVKD. CDR3 region: CAISGDTSSGANVLTF. The CDR3 region has the DNA TGTGCCATCAGTGGGGACACCTCCTCTGGGGCCAACGTCCTGACTTTC.

The genes are TRBV7-6 and TRBJ2-1; D may be TRBD2 (5 bases). Trimming left V 8 bases short and J 8 bases short, with 19 bases between. Per germline, CDR1 SGHVS and CDR2 FNYEAQ. The CDR3 is 14 residues long. CDR3 protein: CASSLGLARHEQFF. The DNA for the CDR3 is TGTGCCAGCTCCTTGGGTCTAGCCCGGCATGAGCAGTTCTTC.